The 4 T cell receptor beta chains in this list originate from one sample, sequenced in a study of Ad26.COV2.S vaccination and SARS-CoV-2 variants. Treatment defined: 15 to 20 received Ad26.COV2.S at low or high dose, single or two shots; roughly five received placebo; per-sample allocation not given. Samples analyzed were those drawn on day 63 after the first vaccine or placebo injection. The data were produced by immunoSEQ multiplex PCR, yet TCRdb's version contains in-frame clones alone and is incomplete. The sample records hundreds of thousands of clones, roughly 90% being singletons. The specimen comprised peripheral blood, sampled in a trial of Ad26.COV2.S vaccine versus placebo. These receptor sequences come from a person between 18 and 65 years old who received the Ad26.COV2.S COVID-19 vaccine or a placebo.

The rearrangement uses TRBV6-5 and TRBJ1-2; D is uncertain. Per germline, CDR1 MNHEY and CDR2 SVGAGI. This CDR3 is built from 13 residues. Trimming stripped 5 bases from V and 0 bases from J, with 7 bases between. CDR3 loop: CASSRTPNYGYTF. The CDR3 DNA follows: TGTGCCAGCAGTAGGACTCCTAACTATGGCTACACCTTC.

Details on this clone: This sample also contains other DNA sequences that code for the same CDR3. This chain connects TRBV5-4 to TRBJ2-7; D call uncertain. The germline V and J ends were trimmed by 4 bases and 4 bases, with 6 bases remaining between them. The CDR3 runs 11 residues. In germline, CDR1 is SGHNT, CDR2 YYREEE (reference sequence). This CDR3 is CASSNRYEQYF. CDR3 DNA: TGTGCCAGCAGCAACCGGTACGAGCAGTACTTC.

This clone was seen just once. The chain uses TRBV3-1 (or the pseudogene TRBV3-2) and TRBJ2-5; maybe TRBD2 (7 bases). CDR1 LGHDT and CDR2 YNNKEL come from the germline V gene (reference sequence). The CDR3 sequence is 15 residues long. The V end lost 4 bases, the J end lost 3 bases, and 15 bases lay between the germline ends. This chain's CDR3 is CASSPWTGGKETQYF. Written as DNA, the CDR3 is TGTGCCAGCAGCCCATGGACGGGGGGCAAAGAGACCCAGTACTTC.

This clone was recorded only once. The chain recombines TRBV24-1 with TRBJ1-4, with D perhaps TRBD1 (6 bases). Trimming took off 3 bases at V and 5 bases at J, with 15 bases between the two ends. The CDR3 extends over 16 amino acids. Germline V gene sequence: CDR1 KGHDR, CDR2 SFDVKD. The DNA of the CDR3 is TGTGCCACCAGTGATCCGTCGACAGGTGTAAATGAAAAACTGTTTTTT. Protein product: CATSDPSTGVNEKLFF.